These 11 T cell receptor beta chains came from one sample sequenced in a study of blood T cell repertoires in COVID-19. Generated by immunoSEQ multiplex PCR, the TCRdb table keeps only in-frame clones and is missing some. In the table there are about 270,000 clones, 88% of which are singletons. The specimen sequenced was PBMCs or T cells enriched from blood (not recorded which). The origin of the receptors is a woman aged 30 to 39 who had recovered from COVID-19.

The chain uses TRBV9 and TRBJ2-3, with unresolved D. Germline assignment: CDR1 SGDLS and CDR2 YYNGEE. This CDR3 contains 14 residues. V lost 1 base and J 1 base, leaving 7 bases between the germline ends. DNA for the CDR3: TGTGCCAGCAGCGTATCCCCCGGCACAGATACGCAGTATTTT. It codes for CASSVSPGTDTQYF.

Here the CDR3 reads CARDRGNSNQPQHF. The CDR3 DNA follows: TGCGCCAGGGACAGGGGAAATAGCAATCAGCCCCAGCATTTT. The genes are TRBV10-1 and TRBJ1-5, with 9 bases lining up with TRBD1. The CDR3 is 14 residues long. J was trimmed by 0 bases and V by 9 bases; bases with no gene match: 3. Germline assignment: CDR1 WNHNN and CDR2 SYGVQD (reference sequence).

This sequence joins TRBV11-3 and TRBJ2-3; 11 positions match TRBD2. This CDR3 has 15 amino acids. V trimming: 4 bases; J trimming: 5 bases; junction bases outside the gene matches: 5. Germline CDR1 is SGHNT and CDR2 is YENEEA. The CDR3 here is CASSSTSGVRDTQYF. The CDR3, as DNA: TGTGCCAGCAGCTCGACTAGCGGGGTCAGAGATACGCAGTATTTT.

This clone appeared a single time. The rearrangement uses TRBV28 and TRBJ2-6, with TRBD1 matching over 7 bases. The CDR3 has 15 amino acids. The germline V gene has CDR1 MDHEN and CDR2 SYDVKM. CDR3 loop: CPGPTGRPGANVLTF. In DNA form, the CDR3 reads TGTCCCGGGCCGACAGGGCGGCCTGGGGCCAACGTCCTGACTTTC. Looking up the rest from reference TRBV28 and TRBJ2-6 gives the full variable domain: DVKVTQSSRYLVKRTGEKVFLECVQDMDHENMFWYRQDPGLGLRLIYFSYDVKMKEKGDIPEGYSVSREKKERFSLILESASTNQTSMYLCPGPTGRPGANVLTFGAGSRLTVL.

The chain links TRBV11-3 to TRBJ2-7, with D possibly TRBD2 on 6 matching bases. Germline loops: CDR1 SGHNT, CDR2 YENEEA. Trimming pared 4 bases from V and 2 bases from J, leaving 21 bases between. The length of the CDR3 is 17 residues. CDR3 loop: CASSSRDSSLSTYEQYF. CDR3 nucleotides: TGTGCCAGCAGCTCAAGGGACTCTTCCTTGTCGACCTACGAGCAGTACTTC.

This sequence joins TRBV4-1 and TRBJ2-7, with 10 bases aligning to TRBD1. V gave up 2 bases and J gave up 5 bases; unmatched junction bases: 3. Looked up from germline, CDR1 is MGHRA and CDR2 is YSYEKL. The CDR3 is 14 residues long. In DNA, the CDR3 is TGCGCCAGCAGCCAACGACAGGGGGCCGACGAGCAGTACTTC. This encodes CASSQRQGADEQYF.

This chain uses TRBV2 with TRBJ1-1; the match to TRBD1 covers 8 bases. The germline V gene has CDR1 SNHLY and CDR2 FYNNEI. The CDR3 consists of 18 residues. V shed 3 bases and J 4 bases; nucleotides not matched to a gene: 16. DNA for the CDR3: TGTGCCAGCAGTGAGAAGTGGACAGGGAGAAGGGGTAGCACTGAAGCTTTCTTT. Translation: CASSEKWTGRRGSTEAFF.

This rearrangement joins TRBV27 to TRBJ1-1; TRBD1 agrees at 8 bases. Germline V CDR1 and CDR2: MNHEY, SMNVEV (reference sequence). The CDR3 contains 14 residues. V lost 6 bases and J lost 0; bases outside the gene matches: 3. DNA of the CDR3: TGTGCCAGCAGGGAGGACAGGGTGAACACTGAAGCTTTCTTT. Translating it yields CASREDRVNTEAFF.

The rearrangement links TRBV7-3 to TRBJ2-1; D possibly corresponds to TRBD2 (6 bases). Germline V gene lookup returns CDR1 SGHTA and CDR2 FQGTGA. This CDR3 contains 14 residues. V was trimmed by 3 bases and J by 4 bases, leaving 10 bases between them. CDR3 sequence reads: CASSLGTVYNEQFF. The CDR3 bases are TGTGCCAGCAGCTTGGGGACTGTATACAATGAGCAGTTCTTC.

J is TRBJ1-4 and V is TRBV13; D may be TRBD1 (5 bases). V was cut by 0 bases and J by 8 bases, with 16 bases left in between. The germline V gene encodes CDR1 PRHDT and CDR2 FYEKMQ (reference sequence). The CDR3 is 16 amino acids. CDR3 bases: TGTGCCAGCAGCTTAGGCCTGGGAGGGGCCAGGGAAAAACTGTTTTTT. Translation: CASSLGLGGAREKLFF. The full variable domain, in which reference TRBV13 and TRBJ1-4 provide the parts outside the CDR3, is AAGVIQSPRHLIKEKRETATLKCYPIPRHDTVYWYQQGPGQDPQFLISFYEKMQSDKGSIPDRFSAQQFSDYHSELNMSSLELGDSALYFCASSLGLGGAREKLFFGSGTQLSVL.

The V and J genes are TRBV27 and TRBJ1-2, with a possible D match to TRBD1 (6 bases). Trimming left V 8 bases short and J 5 bases short, with 12 bases between. CDR3 length: 12 residues. The germline V gene has CDR1 MNHEY and CDR2 SMNVEV (reference sequence). The CDR3 sequence is CASHGQGYGYTF. In DNA form, the CDR3 reads TGTGCCAGCCATGGTCAGGGGTATGGCTACACCTTC.